The 9 T cell receptor beta chains below all came from one sample that was sequenced in a study of esophageal squamous cell carcinoma under preoperative chemotherapy. The time point denotes: before preoperative PTX-NDP chemotherapy. One entry per CDR3 protein results from TCRdb running MiXCR on the PCR reads. The sample consists of roughly 16,000 distinct CDR3 sequences, 48% of them appearing once. The sample was gathered from a patient given preoperative chemotherapy. These receptors all stem from a human donor with esophageal squamous cell carcinoma. The donor label of this sample is uncertain.

The chain couples TRBV7-9 to TRBJ2-5; 7 nucleotides line up with TRBD1. Per the germline V gene, CDR1 is SEHNR and CDR2 is FQNEAQ (reference sequence). The V segment lost 3 bases and the J segment 1 base; nucleotides outside the gene matches: 8. This CDR3 has 16 amino acids. CDR3 sequence reads: CASSLGFQGVQETQYF. In nucleotides, the CDR3 is TGTGCCAGCAGCTTGGGGTTCCAGGGGGTCCAAGAGACCCAGTACTTC.

This clonotype has a handful of counts. This chain joins TRBV10-1 and TRBJ2-7; D is tentatively TRBD1 or TRBD2 (5 bases each). The germline V gene encodes CDR1 WNHNN and CDR2 SYGVQD (reference sequence). The CDR3 spans 14 residues. V shed 2 bases and J shed 4 bases, with 12 bases lying between them. The chain's CDR3 is CASSEGGAGYEQYF. The CDR3 DNA sequence: TGCGCCAGCAGTGAGGGGGGAGCAGGGTACGAGCAGTACTTC.

In this sample, this clonotype turned up a few times. The chain joins TRBV11-3 to TRBJ2-5; 7 bases align to TRBD2. This CDR3 has 17 amino acids. Per the germline V gene, CDR1 is SGHNT and CDR2 is YENEEA. J was trimmed by 3 bases and V by 0 bases; bases with no gene match: 10. CDR3 region: CASSLDPPASGKETQYF. DNA of the CDR3: TGTGCCAGCAGCTTAGATCCCCCCGCTAGCGGTAAAGAGACCCAGTACTTC.

V gene TRBV6-1 combines with J gene TRBJ2-1, with D uncertain. Trimming shortened V by 9 bases and J by 10 bases, and 25 bases separated the two germline ends. Germline V gene data show CDR1 as MNHNS and CDR2 as SASEGT. CDR3 length: 15 amino acids. CDR3 DNA: TGTGCCAGTAAAGACCAAGCCCTCGGACCGGTGGAGCAGTTCTTC. Protein sequence: CASKDQALGPVEQFF.

The genes are TRBV7-2 and TRBJ2-4; D might be TRBD1 (6 bases). The CDR3 runs to 15 residues. V lost 9 bases to trimming and J lost 13 bases, with 28 bases between them. The germline V gene has CDR1 SGHTA and CDR2 FQGNSA. CDR3 protein: CARSHRGGDKEIQYF. DNA for the CDR3: TGTGCCAGGAGTCATAGAGGGGGTGACAAAGAGATCCAGTACTTC.

The V call is TRBV10-1, the J call TRBJ2-4, with TRBD2 identical over 7 bases. The CDR3 totals 13 residues. Germline V CDR1 and CDR2: WNHNN, SYGVQD (reference sequence). V lost 3 bases to trimming and J lost 12 bases; unmatched junction nucleotides: 8. This chain's CDR3 is CASSEAREYGQYF. The CDR3 DNA follows: TGCGCCAGCAGTGAAGCGCGGGAGTACGGTCAGTACTTC.

This rearrangement joins TRBV11-3 to TRBJ2-3; 12 nucleotides match TRBD2. Losses at the gene ends were 6 bases for V and 11 bases for J; bases not matched to a gene: 12. CDR1 and CDR2 from the germline V gene are SGHNT and YENEEA. The CDR3 has 15 residues. CDR3 nucleotides: TGTGCCAGCAGTCCACCGGGGTTACTAGCGGGAGGGCAGTATTTT. It is translated as CASSPPGLLAGGQYF.

This clonotype was counted only a few times. Here the CDR3 DNA reads TGTGCCAGCAGCTTAGGGGCCACGGAGGATAATTCACCCCTCCACTTT. It is translated as CASSLGATEDNSPLHF. V usage is TRBV7-2 and J usage is TRBJ1-6; D is ambiguous. Trimming pared 1 base from V and 5 bases from J, leaving 12 bases between. Per the germline V gene, CDR1 is SGHTA and CDR2 is FQGNSA. This CDR3 has 16 residues.

V gene TRBV7-2 combines with J gene TRBJ2-5; D is possibly TRBD1 (6 bases). The germline V gene encodes CDR1 SGHTA and CDR2 FQGNSA. The CDR3 covers 17 residues. Trimming stripped 5 bases from V and 0 bases from J, with 19 bases between. CDR3 nucleotide sequence: TGTGCCAGCAGCGTGGTGCCTGGGGGCCGAGACCAAGAGACCCAGTACTTC. It translates to CASSVVPGGRDQETQYF.